This paragraph covers one TCR beta chain sequence. Relapse was seen in all patients after autologous stem cell transplantation, and brentuximab vedotin exposure was variable. These data are taken from a study of PD-1 blockade in classical Hodgkin lymphoma. The CDR3 is made up of 14 amino acids. J lost 5 bases, V lost 5 bases, and 8 bases had no gene match. Germline V gene lookup returns CDR1 SNHLY and CDR2 FYNNEI. Assay used: immunoSEQ multiplex PCR; TCRdb lists only in-frame clones, some missing. This table has roughly 7,000 clones, roughly four fifths appearing once. This receptor was taken from a human donor with classical Hodgkin lymphoma. The sample in question was peripheral blood mononuclear cells (PBMCs), obtained before the second cycle of nivolumab. J is TRBJ2-7 and V is TRBV2; 8 bases align to TRBD2. The CDR3 DNA reads TGTGCCAGCAGTCTGTCTAGCGGGCGCGACGAGCAGTACTTC. Translation gives CASSLSSGRDEQYF.